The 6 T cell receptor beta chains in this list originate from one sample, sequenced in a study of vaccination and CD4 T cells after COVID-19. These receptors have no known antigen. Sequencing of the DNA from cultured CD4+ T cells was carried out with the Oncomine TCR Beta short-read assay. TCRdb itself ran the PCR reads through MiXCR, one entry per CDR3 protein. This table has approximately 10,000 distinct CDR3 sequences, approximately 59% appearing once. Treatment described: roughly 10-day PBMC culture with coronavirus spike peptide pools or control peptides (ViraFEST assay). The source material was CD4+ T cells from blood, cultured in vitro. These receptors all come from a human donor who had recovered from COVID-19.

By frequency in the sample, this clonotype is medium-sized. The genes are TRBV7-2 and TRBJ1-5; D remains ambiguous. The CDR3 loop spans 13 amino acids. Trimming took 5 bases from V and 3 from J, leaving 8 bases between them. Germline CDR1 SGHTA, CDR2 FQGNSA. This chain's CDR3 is CASSKPPNQPQHF. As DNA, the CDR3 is TGTGCCAGCAGCAAGCCGCCCAATCAGCCCCAGCATTTT.

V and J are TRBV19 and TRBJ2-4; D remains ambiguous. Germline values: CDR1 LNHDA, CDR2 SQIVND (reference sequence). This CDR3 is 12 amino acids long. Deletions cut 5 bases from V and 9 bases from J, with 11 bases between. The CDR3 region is CASSEAMSIQYF. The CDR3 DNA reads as TGTGCCAGTAGTGAGGCGATGAGCATTCAGTACTTC.

CDR3 DNA: TGTGCCAGCTCTCTCCTCGGACGGAATAGCAATCAGCCCCAGCATTTT. Amino acids: CASSLLGRNSNQPQHF. The genes are TRBV18 and TRBJ1-5; D remains ambiguous. The CDR3 loop spans 16 amino acids. Germline V gives CDR1 KGHSH, CDR2 LQKENI. V was trimmed by 6 bases and J by 0 bases, leaving 15 bases between them.

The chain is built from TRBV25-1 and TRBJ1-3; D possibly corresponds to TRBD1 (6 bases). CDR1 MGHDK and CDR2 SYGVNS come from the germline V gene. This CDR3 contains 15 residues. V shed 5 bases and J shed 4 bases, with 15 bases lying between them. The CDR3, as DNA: TGTGCCAGCAGTATTGGGGGGCAGAGAGGAAACACCATATATTTT. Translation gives CASSIGGQRGNTIYF.

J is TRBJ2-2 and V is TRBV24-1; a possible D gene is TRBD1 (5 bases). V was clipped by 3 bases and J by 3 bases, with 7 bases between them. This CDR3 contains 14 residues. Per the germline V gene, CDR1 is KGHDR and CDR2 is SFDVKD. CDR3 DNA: TGTGCCACCAGTGATCCAGGGCACACCGGGGAGCTGTTTTTT. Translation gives CATSDPGHTGELFF.

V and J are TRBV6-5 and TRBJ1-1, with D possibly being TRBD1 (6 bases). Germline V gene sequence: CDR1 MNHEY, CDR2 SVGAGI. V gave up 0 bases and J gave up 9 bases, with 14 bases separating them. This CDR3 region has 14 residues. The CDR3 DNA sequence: TGTGCCAGCAGTTACTCGGGGACAAATCTGAAAGCTTTCTTT. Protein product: CASSYSGTNLKAFF.